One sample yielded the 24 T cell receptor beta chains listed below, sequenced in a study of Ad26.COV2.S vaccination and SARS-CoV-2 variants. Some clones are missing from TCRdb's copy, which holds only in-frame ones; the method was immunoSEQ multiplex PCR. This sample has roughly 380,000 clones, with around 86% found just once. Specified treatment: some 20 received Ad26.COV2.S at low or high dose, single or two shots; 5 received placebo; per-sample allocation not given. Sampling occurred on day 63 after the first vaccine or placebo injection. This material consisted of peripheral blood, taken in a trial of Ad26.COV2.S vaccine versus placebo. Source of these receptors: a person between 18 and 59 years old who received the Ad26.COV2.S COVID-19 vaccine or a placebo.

This CDR3 reads CSAYGNEQFF. The DNA for the CDR3 is TGCAGTGCCTATGGAAATGAGCAGTTCTTC. The V and J genes are TRBV20-1 and TRBJ2-1; no reliable D call. Trimming left V 6 bases short and J 7 bases short, with 7 bases between. Germline V lookup: CDR1 DFQATT, CDR2 SNEGSKA (reference sequence). This CDR3 region has 10 residues.

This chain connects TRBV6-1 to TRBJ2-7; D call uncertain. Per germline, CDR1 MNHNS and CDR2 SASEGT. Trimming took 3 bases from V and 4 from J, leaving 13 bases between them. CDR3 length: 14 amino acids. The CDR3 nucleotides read TGTGCCAGCAGTGACCTCTGGGGATTTTACGAGCAGTACTTC. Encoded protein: CASSDLWGFYEQYF.

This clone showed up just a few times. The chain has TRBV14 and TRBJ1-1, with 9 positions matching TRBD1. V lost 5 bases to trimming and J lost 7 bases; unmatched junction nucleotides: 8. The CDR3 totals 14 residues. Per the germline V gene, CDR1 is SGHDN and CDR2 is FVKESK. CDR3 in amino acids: CASSTLTGGGEAFF. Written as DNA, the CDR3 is TGTGCCAGCAGCACGCTAACAGGGGGCGGTGAAGCTTTCTTT.

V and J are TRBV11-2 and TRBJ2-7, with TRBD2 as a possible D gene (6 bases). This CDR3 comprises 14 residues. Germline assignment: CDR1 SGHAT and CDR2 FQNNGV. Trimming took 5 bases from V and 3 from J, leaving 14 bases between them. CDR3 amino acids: CASSPAGSGYEQYF. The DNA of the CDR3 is TGTGCCAGCAGCCCGGCGGGGAGCGGCTACGAGCAGTACTTC.

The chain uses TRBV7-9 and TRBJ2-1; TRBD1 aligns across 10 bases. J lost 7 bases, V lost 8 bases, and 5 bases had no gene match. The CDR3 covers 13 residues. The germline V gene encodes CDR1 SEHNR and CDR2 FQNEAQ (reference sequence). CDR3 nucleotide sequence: TGTGCCAGCCGGGGGACAGGGGTGAATGAGCAGTTCTTC. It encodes CASRGTGVNEQFF. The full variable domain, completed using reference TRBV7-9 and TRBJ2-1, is DTGVSQNPRHKITKRGQNVTFRCDPISEHNRLYWYRQTLGQGPEFLTYFQNEAQLEKSRLLSDRFSAERPKGSFSTLEIQRTEQGDSAMYLCASRGTGVNEQFFGPGTRLTVL.

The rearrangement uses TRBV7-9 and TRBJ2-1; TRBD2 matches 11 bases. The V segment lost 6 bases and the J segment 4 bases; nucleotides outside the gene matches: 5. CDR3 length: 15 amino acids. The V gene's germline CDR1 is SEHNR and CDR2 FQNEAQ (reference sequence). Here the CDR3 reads CASSRIAGGYNEQFF. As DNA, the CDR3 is TGTGCCAGCAGTCGGATAGCGGGGGGGTACAATGAGCAGTTCTTC.

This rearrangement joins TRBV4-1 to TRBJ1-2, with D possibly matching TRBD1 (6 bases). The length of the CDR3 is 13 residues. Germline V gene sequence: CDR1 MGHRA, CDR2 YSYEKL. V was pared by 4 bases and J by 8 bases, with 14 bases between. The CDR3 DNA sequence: TGCGCCAGCAGCCTCCGTACAGGGAACGGCTACACCTTC. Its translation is CASSLRTGNGYTF.

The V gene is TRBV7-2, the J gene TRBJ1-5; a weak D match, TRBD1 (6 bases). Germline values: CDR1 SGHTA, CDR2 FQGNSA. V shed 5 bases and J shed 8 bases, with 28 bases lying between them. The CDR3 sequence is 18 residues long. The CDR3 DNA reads TGTGCCAGCAGCCCCCGAGGGGGGGACCGCGTACCTGTAGAGCCCCAGCATTTT. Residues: CASSPRGGDRVPVEPQHF.

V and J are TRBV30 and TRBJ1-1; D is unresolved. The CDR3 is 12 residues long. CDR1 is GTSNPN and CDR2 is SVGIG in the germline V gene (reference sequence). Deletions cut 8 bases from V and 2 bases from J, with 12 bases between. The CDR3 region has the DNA TGTGCCCGCAGAGCTGGCAACACTGAAGCTTTCTTT. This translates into CARRAGNTEAFF. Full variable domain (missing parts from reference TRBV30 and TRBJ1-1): SQTIHQWPATLVQPVGSPLSLECTVEGTSNPNLYWYRQAAGRGLQLLFYSVGIGQISSEVPQNLSASRPQDRQFILSSKKLLLSDSGFYLCARRAGNTEAFFGQGTRLTVV.

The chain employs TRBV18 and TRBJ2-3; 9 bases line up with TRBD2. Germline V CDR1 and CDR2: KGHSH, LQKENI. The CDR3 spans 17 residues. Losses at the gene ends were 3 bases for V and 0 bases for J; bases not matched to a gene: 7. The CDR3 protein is CASSPSPSGTSTDTQYF. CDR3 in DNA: TGTGCCAGCTCACCTAGCCCTAGCGGGACTAGCACAGATACGCAGTATTTT.

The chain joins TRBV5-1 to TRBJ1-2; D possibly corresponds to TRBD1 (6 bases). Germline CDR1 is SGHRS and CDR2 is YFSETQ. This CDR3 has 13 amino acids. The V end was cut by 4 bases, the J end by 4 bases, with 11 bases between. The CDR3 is CASSKEGGYGYTF. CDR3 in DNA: TGCGCCAGCAGCAAGGAAGGGGGCTATGGCTACACCTTC.

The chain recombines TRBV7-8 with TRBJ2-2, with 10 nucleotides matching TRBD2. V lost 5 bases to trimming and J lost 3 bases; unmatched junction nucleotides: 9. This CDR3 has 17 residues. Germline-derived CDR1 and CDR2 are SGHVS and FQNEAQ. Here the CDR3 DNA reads TGTGCCAGCAGCGCCACTAGGAGCGGGGGGGACACCGGGGAGCTGTTTTTT. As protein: CASSATRSGGDTGELFF.

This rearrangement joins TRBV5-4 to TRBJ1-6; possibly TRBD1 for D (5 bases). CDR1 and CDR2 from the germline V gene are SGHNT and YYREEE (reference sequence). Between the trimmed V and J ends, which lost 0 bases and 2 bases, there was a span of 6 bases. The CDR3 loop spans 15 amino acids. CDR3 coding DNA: TGTGCCAGCAGCTTGGGACAGCCCTATAATTCACCCCTCCACTTT. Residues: CASSLGQPYNSPLHF.

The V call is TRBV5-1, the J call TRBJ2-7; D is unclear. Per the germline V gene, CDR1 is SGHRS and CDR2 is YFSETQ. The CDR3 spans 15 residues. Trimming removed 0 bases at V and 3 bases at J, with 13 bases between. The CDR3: CASSLEGNAVYEQYF. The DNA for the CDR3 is TGCGCCAGCAGCTTGGAAGGGAATGCGGTCTACGAGCAGTACTTC.

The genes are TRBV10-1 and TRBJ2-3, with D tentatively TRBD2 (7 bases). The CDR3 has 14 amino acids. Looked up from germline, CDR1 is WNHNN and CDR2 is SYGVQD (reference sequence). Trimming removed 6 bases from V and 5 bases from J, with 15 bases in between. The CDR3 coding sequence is TGCGCCAGCAGGGGGGGGCCGGTCGGAGATACGCAGTATTTT. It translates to CASRGGPVGDTQYF.

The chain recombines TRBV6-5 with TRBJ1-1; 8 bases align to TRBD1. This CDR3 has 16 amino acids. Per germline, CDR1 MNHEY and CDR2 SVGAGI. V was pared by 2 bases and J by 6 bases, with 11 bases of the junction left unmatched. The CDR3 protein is CASSYREDRVKSEAFF. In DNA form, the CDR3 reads TGTGCCAGCAGTTACCGTGAGGACAGGGTCAAGTCTGAAGCTTTCTTT.

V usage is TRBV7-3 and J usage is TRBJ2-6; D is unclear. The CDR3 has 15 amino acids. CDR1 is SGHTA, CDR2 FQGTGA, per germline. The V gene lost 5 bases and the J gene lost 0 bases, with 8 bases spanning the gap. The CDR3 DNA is TGTGCCAGCAGCCCTACTCCCTCTGGGGCCAACGTCCTGACTTTC. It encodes CASSPTPSGANVLTF.

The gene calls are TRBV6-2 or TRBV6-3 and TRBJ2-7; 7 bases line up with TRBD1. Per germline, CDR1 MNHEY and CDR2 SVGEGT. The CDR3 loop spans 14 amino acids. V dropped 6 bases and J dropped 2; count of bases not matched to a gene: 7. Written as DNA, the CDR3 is TGTGCCAGCAGCTCCGGGACAGACCCCTACGAGCAGTACTTC. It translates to CASSSGTDPYEQYF.

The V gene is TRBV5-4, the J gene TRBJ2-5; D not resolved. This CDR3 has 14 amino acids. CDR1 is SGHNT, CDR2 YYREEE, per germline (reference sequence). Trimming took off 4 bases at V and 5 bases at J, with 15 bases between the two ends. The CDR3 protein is CASSPHTVGETQYF. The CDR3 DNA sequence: TGTGCCAGCAGCCCACATACAGTGGGGGAGACCCAGTACTTC.

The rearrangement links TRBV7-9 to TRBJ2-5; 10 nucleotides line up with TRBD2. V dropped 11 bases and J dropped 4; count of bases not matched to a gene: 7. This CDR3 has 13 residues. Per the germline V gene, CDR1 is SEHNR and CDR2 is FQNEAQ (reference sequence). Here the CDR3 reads CALPVAGGETQYF. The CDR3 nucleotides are TGTGCCCTACCCGTAGCGGGGGGAGAGACCCAGTACTTC. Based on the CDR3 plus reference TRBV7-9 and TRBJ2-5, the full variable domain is DTGVSQNPRHKITKRGQNVTFRCDPISEHNRLYWYRQTLGQGPEFLTYFQNEAQLEKSRLLSDRFSAERPKGSFSTLEIQRTEQGDSAMYLCALPVAGGETQYFGPGTRLLVL.

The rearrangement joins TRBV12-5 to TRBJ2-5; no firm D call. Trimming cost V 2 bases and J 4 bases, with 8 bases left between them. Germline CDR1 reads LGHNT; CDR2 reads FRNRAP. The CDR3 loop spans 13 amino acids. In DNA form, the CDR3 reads TGTGCTAGTGGTTTGCCCAGAGGAGAGACCCAGTACTTC. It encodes CASGLPRGETQYF.

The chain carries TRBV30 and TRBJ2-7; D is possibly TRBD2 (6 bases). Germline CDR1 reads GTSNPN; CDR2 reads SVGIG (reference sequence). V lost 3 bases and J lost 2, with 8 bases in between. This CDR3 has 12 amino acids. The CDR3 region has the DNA TGTGCCTGGAGAGGAGGGGCCTACGAGCAGTACTTC. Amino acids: CAWRGGAYEQYF.

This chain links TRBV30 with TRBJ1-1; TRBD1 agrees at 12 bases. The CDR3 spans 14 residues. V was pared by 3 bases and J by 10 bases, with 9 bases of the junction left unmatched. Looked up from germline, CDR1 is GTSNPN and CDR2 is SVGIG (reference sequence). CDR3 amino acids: CAWRPGQGARRAFF. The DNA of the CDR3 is TGTGCCTGGAGGCCGGGACAGGGGGCGCGGCGAGCTTTCTTT.

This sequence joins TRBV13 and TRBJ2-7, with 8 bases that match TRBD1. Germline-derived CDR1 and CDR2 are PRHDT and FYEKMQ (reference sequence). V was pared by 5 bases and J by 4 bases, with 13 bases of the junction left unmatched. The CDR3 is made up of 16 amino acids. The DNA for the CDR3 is TGTGCCAGCAGCGGAAAGACAGGGGCACAGACTTACGAGCAGTACTTC. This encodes CASSGKTGAQTYEQYF.